These 30 T cell receptor beta chains share one sample of origin, sequenced in a study of cytomegalovirus exposure and HLA in healthy donors. This PCR relied on a set of 60 Vbeta primers and 13 Jbeta primers. TCRdb's table, derived via immunoSEQ multiplex PCR, lists solely in-frame clones and lacks some. Here the sample spans about 120,000 clones, around 85% being singletons. Source material: PBMCs. Source of these receptors: a man aged 18 to 35 in good health and CMV-seropositive.

This clone appeared a single time. The chain is built from TRBV2 and TRBJ1-2; TRBD1 matches 9 bases. The CDR3 has 14 residues. Germline loops: CDR1 SNHLY, CDR2 FYNNEI. Trimming cost V 6 bases and J 6 bases; bases outside gene matches: 8. CDR3 region: CASSVRDRADGYTF. CDR3 sequence (DNA): TGTGCCAGCAGCGTTCGGGACAGGGCTGATGGCTACACCTTC. Full variable domain (rest looked up from reference TRBV2 and TRBJ1-2): EPEVTQTPSHQVTQMGQEVILRCVPISNHLYFYWYRQILGQKVEFLVSFYNNEISEKSEIFDDQFSVERPDGSNFTLKIRSTKLEDSAMYFCASSVRDRADGYTFGSGTRLTVV.

V usage is TRBV7-6 and J usage is TRBJ1-1; no firm D call. CDR1 is SGHVS and CDR2 is FNYEAQ in the germline V gene. CDR3 length equals 13 residues. Trimming left V 1 base short and J 7 bases short, with 10 bases between. CDR3 in amino acids: CASSLVLGSEAFF. The CDR3 DNA sequence: TGTGCCAGCAGCTTAGTCTTGGGCAGTGAAGCTTTCTTT.

V and J are TRBV19 and TRBJ2-2; the D gene is possibly TRBD2 (6 bases). The CDR3 runs 16 residues. CDR1 and CDR2 from the germline V gene are LNHDA and SQIVND (reference sequence). Trimming took off 4 bases at V and 5 bases at J, with 17 bases between the two ends. DNA for the CDR3: TGTGCCAGTAGTACCCCCCGCGGGGCGGGTACCGGGGAGCTGTTTTTT. Translation gives CASSTPRGAGTGELFF.

About this clone: A read error may produce the germline difference seen at one junction end. The chain has TRBV5-4 and TRBJ2-3; 10 bases are a match to TRBD1. CDR3 size: 14 residues. Looked up from germline, CDR1 is SGHNT and CDR2 is YYREEE (reference sequence). This CDR3 reads CASRLGQGTDTQYF. The DNA of the CDR3 is TGTGCCAGCAGATTGGGACAGGGGACAGATACGCAGTATTTT.

V is TRBV5-4 and J is TRBJ2-5, with TRBD1 matching 9 bases. This CDR3 spans 14 amino acids. V shed 3 bases and J 1 base; nucleotides not matched to a gene: 1. Germline values: CDR1 SGHNT, CDR2 YYREEE (reference sequence). The CDR3 loop is CASSSDRGQETQYF. DNA for the CDR3: TGTGCCAGCAGCTCGGACAGGGGCCAAGAGACCCAGTACTTC.

On this clone itself: The CDR3 does not close with the conserved phenylalanine or tryptophan, likely indicating a read error. The limits of the CDR3 on the DNA are not certain, so only TCRdb's listed CDR3 is given. The chain couples TRBV2 to TRBJ2-7; the table's D gene call, TRBD2, was not cross checked with the DNA. From germline, CDR1 is SNHLY and CDR2 FYNNEI. The CDR3 is 14 residues long, ends included. The CDR3 sequence is CASSEGSPGLTVPA.

The chain employs TRBV6-5 and TRBJ1-4, with 10 bases identical to TRBD1. The CDR3 contains 14 residues. Unmatched junction bases numbered 1, after V lost 5 bases and J lost 4 bases. Per germline, CDR1 MNHEY and CDR2 SVGAGI. CDR3 bases: TGTGCCAGCAGTGACAGGGGGCTTAATGAAAAACTGTTTTTT. It translates to CASSDRGLNEKLFF.

A single count supports this clone. The rearrangement links TRBV10-1 to TRBJ2-2, with D unresolved. Deletions cut 5 bases from V and 4 bases from J, with 11 bases between. Germline V gene sequence: CDR1 WNHNN, CDR2 SYGVQD (reference sequence). The CDR3 loop spans 14 amino acids. CDR3 nucleotides: TGCGCCAGCAGTCGGCAGGTTGGCACCGGGGAGCTGTTTTTT. It specifies CASSRQVGTGELFF.

The chain uses TRBV6-1 and TRBJ1-3; 7 nucleotides align to TRBD1. The CDR3 length is 12 residues. Germline V lookup: CDR1 MNHNS, CDR2 SASEGT. Germline trimming cut 7 bases from V and 6 bases from J; bases unmatched to any gene: 3. The DNA for the CDR3 is TGTGCCAGCATCACAGGGGAAAACACCATATATTTT. Translating it yields CASITGENTIYF.

V usage is TRBV6-1 and J usage is TRBJ1-5; D is undetermined. Germline values: CDR1 MNHNS, CDR2 SASEGT. The CDR3 runs 15 residues. V lost 4 bases, J lost 3 bases, and 13 bases lay in between. CDR3 loop: CASSVSGKVNQPQHF. The CDR3 DNA reads TGTGCCAGCAGTGTTTCAGGAAAAGTCAATCAGCCCCAGCATTTT.

This clone was recorded a few times. The gene calls are TRBV7-2 and TRBJ1-2; 12 nucleotides match TRBD1. The J segment lost 6 bases and the V segment lost 3 bases, leaving 5 bases of the junction unmatched. Per the germline V gene, CDR1 is SGHTA and CDR2 is FQGNSA. This CDR3 region has 15 residues. DNA for the CDR3: TGTGCCAGCAGCTTGGGACAGGGGGCTTCTAATGGCTACACCTTC. Its protein product is CASSLGQGASNGYTF.

This chain links TRBV4-1 with TRBJ2-5, with D perhaps TRBD1 (5 bases). The germline V gene has CDR1 MGHRA and CDR2 YSYEKL. V lost 0 bases, J lost 3 bases, and 11 bases lay in between. The CDR3 has 15 residues. The DNA of the CDR3 is TGCGCCAGCAGCCAAGAATCCCTAGGGGAAGAGACCCAGTACTTC. Its translation: CASSQESLGEETQYF.

The V and J genes are TRBV11-2 and TRBJ2-3, with D maybe TRBD2 (6 bases). Germline values: CDR1 SGHAT, CDR2 FQNNGV. CDR3 length: 15 amino acids. The V and J ends lost 4 bases and 1 base respectively, with 12 bases between them. The CDR3: CASSSKRAGTDTQYF. As DNA, the CDR3 is TGTGCCAGCAGCTCCAAGCGGGCAGGCACAGATACGCAGTATTTT. Full variable domain (rest looked up from reference TRBV11-2 and TRBJ2-3): EAGVAQSPRYKIIEKRQSVAFWCNPISGHATLYWYQQILGQGPKLLIQFQNNGVVDDSQLPKDRFSAERLKGVDSTLKIQPAKLEDSAVYLCASSSKRAGTDTQYFGPGTRLTVL.

This sequence joins TRBV11-2 and TRBJ2-1; a possible D gene is TRBD1 (5 bases). Trimming removed 5 bases from V and 2 bases from J, with 13 bases in between. Germline V CDR1 and CDR2: SGHAT, FQNNGV. This CDR3 is built from 15 residues. CDR3 coding DNA: TGTGCCAGCAGCCTACCACAGGCTACCTACAATGAGCAGTTCTTC. Residues: CASSLPQATYNEQFF.

The V and J genes are TRBV4-1 and TRBJ1-5, with 10 bases lining up with TRBD1. V was clipped by 5 bases and J by 4 bases; unmatched bases: 2. The length of the CDR3 is 14 residues. The germline gives CDR1 MGHRA, CDR2 YSYEKL. The CDR3 region is CASSGTGVNQPQHF. The CDR3 coding sequence is TGCGCCAGCAGCGGGACAGGGGTTAATCAGCCCCAGCATTTT.

The J gene is TRBJ2-7, the V gene TRBV6-1; no clear D. Germline V gene lookup returns CDR1 MNHNS and CDR2 SASEGT. This CDR3 has 14 amino acids. The V end lost 1 base, the J end lost 3 bases, and 10 bases lay between the germline ends. The CDR3 DNA is TGTGCCAGCAGTGAAGGGTGGGCCCTCTACGAGCAGTACTTC. It yields the protein CASSEGWALYEQYF.

The CDR3 reads CASSRLQSRGLGYGYTF. CDR3 in DNA: TGTGCCAGCAGCCGACTACAAAGCAGGGGGCTGGGTTATGGCTACACCTTC. The gene calls are TRBV5-6 and TRBJ1-2, with 8 bases aligning to TRBD1. V was clipped by 4 bases and J by 5 bases; unmatched bases: 16. CDR1 and CDR2 from the germline V gene are SGHDT and YYEEEE. This CDR3 spans 17 amino acids.

The chain combines TRBV29-1 with TRBJ2-5, with 11 bases fitting TRBD1. Trimming at V came to 1 base and at J to 5 bases, leaving 6 bases not matched to a gene. Germline V CDR1 and CDR2: SQVTM, ANQGSEA. The CDR3 totals 15 residues. DNA for the CDR3: TGCAGCGTTGAAGGGACCGGGACAGGGGGGGAGACCCAGTACTTC. Protein sequence: CSVEGTGTGGETQYF.

This rearrangement joins TRBV19 to TRBJ2-1, with D possibly TRBD2 on 6 matching bases. Trimming pared 5 bases from V and 10 bases from J, leaving 15 bases between. The germline gives CDR1 LNHDA, CDR2 SQIVND (reference sequence). There are 13 residues in the CDR3. CDR3 amino acids: CASSSLASGEQFF. In DNA, the CDR3 is TGTGCCAGTAGTTCACTAGCATCTGGCGAGCAGTTCTTC.

The rearrangement links TRBV30 to TRBJ2-7, with D perhaps matching TRBD1 (5 bases). This CDR3 is built from 14 residues. Trimming left V 6 bases short and J 5 bases short, with 20 bases between. CDR1 and CDR2 (germline): GTSNPN, SVGIG (reference sequence). The CDR3 DNA sequence: TGTGCCTGCGGTAGGCAGCAGGGATATAACGAGCAGTACTTC. Its protein product is CACGRQQGYNEQYF.

This clone showed up just a few times. The rearrangement links TRBV6-4 to TRBJ1-1, with a weak D call TRBD1 (5 bases). Trimming took 6 bases from V and 5 from J, leaving 13 bases between them. This CDR3 contains 13 residues. The germline CDR1 and CDR2 sequences are MRHNA and SNTAGT. CDR3 DNA: TGTGCCAGCAGCGCCCGGCGGGGGACTGAAGCTTTCTTT. This codes for CASSARRGTEAFF.

This chain connects TRBV27 to TRBJ1-2; TRBD1 matches at 7 bases. The trim removed 2 bases at V and 4 bases at J, leaving 7 bases unmatched. The CDR3 length is 15 residues. CDR1 is MNHEY, CDR2 SMNVEV, per germline (reference sequence). CDR3 nucleotides: TGTGCCAGCAGTTTACAGCGACAGGGAATCTATGGCTACACCTTC. It codes for CASSLQRQGIYGYTF.

The V call is TRBV11-2, the J call TRBJ1-6, with 8 bases that match TRBD1. The CDR3 is 16 residues long. J was trimmed by 7 bases and V by 5 bases; bases with no gene match: 10. Per germline, CDR1 SGHAT and CDR2 FQNNGV. The CDR3 coding sequence is TGTGCCAGCAGCCGTCCGCGGGGACAGGTGAATTCACCCCTCCACTTT. Translating it yields CASSRPRGQVNSPLHF.

V and J are TRBV7-2 and TRBJ1-5, with a weak D call TRBD1 (5 bases). The germline V gene encodes CDR1 SGHTA and CDR2 FQGNSA. This CDR3 spans 15 amino acids. Trimming left V 2 bases short and J 5 bases short, with 13 bases between. The CDR3 DNA reads as TGTGCCAGCAGCTTAATAGGGGATTTTTATCAGCCCCAGCATTTT. It translates to CASSLIGDFYQPQHF.

The CDR3 DNA reads TGTGCCAGTAGTCCAAGGACAGGAATAAACACTGAAGCTTTCTTT. Amino acid sequence: CASSPRTGINTEAFF. The chain employs TRBV19 and TRBJ1-1; 7 bases match TRBD1. CDR1 LNHDA and CDR2 SQIVND come from the germline V gene (reference sequence). V was clipped by 5 bases and J by 2 bases; unmatched bases: 8. There are 15 residues in the CDR3.

DNA for the CDR3: TGTGCCAGCAGTGGTTGGGGCAGCAGCAATCAGCCCCAGCATTTT. This sequence encodes CASSGWGSSNQPQHF. The chain joins TRBV2 to TRBJ1-5; D is perhaps TRBD1 (5 bases). This CDR3 has 15 residues. Germline CDR1 SNHLY, CDR2 FYNNEI. V shed 4 bases and J shed 1 base, with 11 bases lying between them.

DNA for the CDR3: TGTGCCAGTAGTAGGGGACAGGGGGCTACGTATGAGCAGTTCTTC. Translation gives CASSRGQGATYEQFF. The V gene is TRBV19, the J gene TRBJ2-1, with 12 bases identical to TRBD1. The ends lost 4 bases at V and 8 bases at J; junction bases unmatched: 6. This CDR3 is built from 15 residues. Germline CDR1 LNHDA, CDR2 SQIVND (reference sequence).

The chain recombines TRBV19 with TRBJ2-1; D ambiguous. CDR3 length: 11 amino acids. Germline V gene sequence: CDR1 LNHDA, CDR2 SQIVND (reference sequence). V lost 2 bases and J lost 7, with 3 bases in between. The CDR3 DNA follows: TGTGCCAGTAGTATATATAATGAGCAGTTCTTC. It translates to CASSIYNEQFF.

V gene TRBV4-3 combines with J gene TRBJ1-1; D perhaps matches TRBD1 (6 bases). Trimming took off 7 bases at V and 1 base at J, with 13 bases between the two ends. Germline lookup yields CDR1 LGHNA and CDR2 YSLEER. The CDR3 totals 14 residues. This CDR3 is CASTQGRRNTEAFF. The CDR3 DNA is TGCGCCAGCACCCAGGGGCGGCGGAACACTGAAGCTTTCTTT.

This clone came up a few times. CDR3 nucleotide sequence: TGCGCCAGCAGAGGACAGACCTACAATGAGCAGTTCTTC. Its translation: CASRGQTYNEQFF. The chain joins TRBV5-1 to TRBJ2-1; D is perhaps TRBD1 (6 bases). V lost 5 bases and J lost 2, with 8 bases in between. Germline CDR1 and CDR2: SGHRS and YFSETQ. This CDR3 is 13 amino acids long.